A single sample is the source of the 22 T cell receptor beta chains below, sequenced in a study of blood T cell repertoires in COVID-19. TCRdb's table, derived via immunoSEQ multiplex PCR, lists solely in-frame clones and lacks some. The table has 95,000 to 150,000 clones, more than 75% seen once. The sequencing input was peripheral blood. These receptors all stem from an older woman with acute or convalescent COVID-19.

This clone was detected only once. V gene TRBV29-1 combines with J gene TRBJ1-4; the D gene is possibly TRBD1 (5 bases). Germline CDR1 is SQVTM and CDR2 is ANQGSEA. V was cut by 3 bases and J by 5 bases, with 16 bases left in between. This CDR3 is 15 amino acids long. CDR3 bases: TGCAGCGTTGACGGCAGGGATATTGGAAATGAAAAACTGTTTTTT. It is translated as CSVDGRDIGNEKLFF. Full variable domain (missing parts from reference TRBV29-1 and TRBJ1-4): SAVISQKPSRDICQRGTSLTIQCQVDSQVTMMFWYRQQPGQSLTLIATANQGSEATYESGFVIDKFPISRPNLTFSTLTVSNMSPEDSSIYLCSVDGRDIGNEKLFFGSGTQLSVL.

The chain recombines TRBV7-9 with TRBJ2-3, with 9 nucleotides matching TRBD1. V gave up 5 bases and J gave up 3 bases; unmatched junction bases: 12. CDR1 is SEHNR and CDR2 is FQNEAQ in the germline V gene (reference sequence). The length of the CDR3 is 17 residues. The CDR3 is CASSPQRGGTGTDTQYF. The CDR3, as DNA: TGTGCCAGCAGCCCGCAACGCGGAGGGACAGGGACAGATACGCAGTATTTT.

The rearrangement joins TRBV3-1 (or the pseudogene TRBV3-2) to TRBJ1-2; no reliable D call. The CDR3 has 14 residues. V lost 2 bases to trimming and J lost 7 bases, with 14 bases between them. CDR1 and CDR2 from the germline V gene are LGHDT and YNNKEL (reference sequence). CDR3: CASSQRNVAIGYTF. The CDR3 DNA reads as TGTGCCAGCAGCCAACGAAATGTGGCCATTGGCTACACCTTC.

The chain uses TRBV6-5 and TRBJ1-3, with TRBD1 identical over 7 bases. The CDR3 runs to 14 residues. The V and J ends lost 4 bases and 2 bases, in that order; junction bases with no gene match: 2. The germline CDR1 and CDR2 sequences are MNHEY and SVGAGI. CDR3 coding DNA: TGTGCCAGCAGTTCCACAGGGGCTGGAAACACCATATATTTT. It specifies CASSSTGAGNTIYF.

The chain links TRBV10-1 to TRBJ2-1; 7 positions agree with TRBD1. The CDR3 is 16 amino acids. V lost 1 base, J lost 2 bases, and 5 bases stayed unmatched. CDR1 is WNHNN and CDR2 is SYGVQD in the germline V gene (reference sequence). The CDR3 nucleotides read TGCGCCAGCAGTGAGTTTAGGGGGACAGCCTACAATGAGCAGTTCTTC. Its protein is CASSEFRGTAYNEQFF.

The CDR3 region has the DNA TGTGCCAGCAGCCCCAGGGGCTCTGGAAACACCATATATTTT. This encodes CASSPRGSGNTIYF. The chain is built from TRBV5-6 and TRBJ1-3, with a tentative D call TRBD1 (6 bases). The CDR3 spans 14 residues. Trimming took off 4 bases at V and 0 bases at J, with 8 bases between the two ends. Germline values: CDR1 SGHDT, CDR2 YYEEEE. Based on the CDR3 plus reference TRBV5-6 and TRBJ1-3, the full variable domain is DAGVTQSPTHLIKTRGQQVTLRCSPKSGHDTVSWYQQALGQGPQFIFQYYEEEERQRGNFPDRFSGHQFPNYSSELNVNALLLGDSALYLCASSPRGSGNTIYFGEGSWLTVV.

The chain combines TRBV18 with TRBJ2-4, with D hard to call. The V end lost 0 bases, the J end lost 7 bases, and 10 bases lay between the germline ends. The CDR3 runs 14 residues. Germline lookup yields CDR1 KGHSH and CDR2 LQKENI. CDR3 loop: CASSPPSETNIQYF. The CDR3 DNA reads TGTGCCAGCTCACCACCTTCGGAGACGAACATTCAGTACTTC. Filled out from reference TRBV18 and TRBJ2-4, the complete variable domain reads NAGVMQNPRHLVRRRGQEARLRCSPMKGHSHVYWYRQLPEEGLKFMVYLQKENIIDESGMPKERFSAEFPKEGPSILRIQQVVRGDSAAYFCASSPPSETNIQYFGAGTRLSVL.

As DNA, the CDR3 is TGTGCCAGCAGCTACACAGGTCCCGGCTATGGCTACACCTTC. Protein product: CASSYTGPGYGYTF. The chain links TRBV7-9 to TRBJ1-2; D might be TRBD1 (5 bases). V dropped 4 bases and J dropped 4 bases, with 13 bases sitting between them. This CDR3 is 14 amino acids long. The germline gives CDR1 SEHNR, CDR2 FQNEAQ (reference sequence).

CDR3 in amino acids: CASSPEVSRETQYF. DNA of the CDR3: TGCGCCAGCAGCCCCGAGGTTTCGCGAGAGACCCAGTACTTC. The rearrangement links TRBV5-1 to TRBJ2-5; D not resolved. This CDR3 comprises 14 residues. CDR1 and CDR2 from the germline V gene are SGHRS and YFSETQ. Trimming cost V 4 bases and J 4 bases, with 14 bases left between them.

V gene TRBV7-9 combines with J gene TRBJ1-2, with 7 bases matching TRBD1. The CDR3 extends over 16 amino acids. V lost 5 bases, J lost 8 bases, and 17 bases stayed unmatched. CDR1 is SEHNR and CDR2 is FQNEAQ in the germline V gene (reference sequence). CDR3: CASSANNPDRRGGYTF. In DNA, the CDR3 is TGTGCCAGCAGCGCCAACAACCCGGACAGGAGAGGCGGCTACACCTTC.

This clone was observed a few times. The rearrangement links TRBV4-2 to TRBJ2-3, with TRBD2 as a possible D gene (6 bases). This CDR3 has 14 residues. V was pared by 3 bases and J by 6 bases, with 13 bases between. The V gene's germline CDR1 is LGHNA and CDR2 YNFKEQ. CDR3 residues: CASSQGGFWDTQYF. In nucleotides, the CDR3 is TGTGCCAGCAGCCAGGGGGGTTTCTGGGATACGCAGTATTTT.

J is TRBJ2-1 and V is TRBV9; the match to TRBD2 covers 9 bases. The germline V gene has CDR1 SGDLS and CDR2 YYNGEE. V was clipped by 3 bases and J by 2 bases; unmatched bases: 3. The CDR3 length is 15 residues. The CDR3 here is CASSGASGTYNEQFF. CDR3 nucleotide sequence: TGTGCCAGCAGCGGAGCTAGCGGGACCTACAATGAGCAGTTCTTC.

The rearrangement joins TRBV2 to TRBJ2-5, with D perhaps matching TRBD1 (6 bases). CDR1 SNHLY and CDR2 FYNNEI come from the germline V gene. Trimming pared 4 bases from V and 0 bases from J, leaving 6 bases between. The CDR3 loop spans 13 amino acids. The DNA of the CDR3 is TGTGCCAGCAGTGGGACAGACCAAGAGACCCAGTACTTC. Amino acid sequence: CASSGTDQETQYF. The full variable domain, in which reference TRBV2 and TRBJ2-5 provide the parts outside the CDR3, is EPEVTQTPSHQVTQMGQEVILRCVPISNHLYFYWYRQILGQKVEFLVSFYNNEISEKSEIFDDQFSVERPDGSNFTLKIRSTKLEDSAMYFCASSGTDQETQYFGPGTRLLVL.

On this clone itself: Other nucleotide sequences from this sample produce the same CDR3. V gene TRBV5-4 combines with J gene TRBJ2-7, with D perhaps TRBD1 (6 bases). Germline V gene lookup returns CDR1 SGHNT and CDR2 YYREEE (reference sequence). Trimming left V 4 bases short and J 0 bases short, with 14 bases between. This CDR3 spans 15 amino acids. For the CDR3, the DNA is TGTGCCAGCAGCCCGTCGCGGACAGTCTCCTACGAGCAGTACTTC. It codes for CASSPSRTVSYEQYF.

The J gene is TRBJ2-3, the V gene TRBV7-3; D gene ambiguous. From germline, CDR1 is SGHTA and CDR2 FQGTGA. The CDR3 loop spans 15 amino acids. Trimming pared 4 bases from V and 2 bases from J, leaving 13 bases between. The CDR3 DNA is TGTGCCAGCAGCTGGGCTGGCATACCCACAGATACGCAGTATTTT. Encoded protein: CASSWAGIPTDTQYF.

This clone was found once. This chain connects TRBV5-1 to TRBJ2-5; possibly TRBD1 for D (6 bases). V was pared by 1 base and J by 2 bases, with 12 bases between. CDR1 and CDR2 from the germline V gene are SGHRS and YFSETQ. The CDR3 has 15 amino acids. The CDR3 DNA sequence: TGCGCCAGCAGCTTGACCCGGACAGATCAAGAGACCCAGTACTTC. Translated, it gives CASSLTRTDQETQYF.

This clone was observed once. This rearrangement joins TRBV3-1 (or the pseudogene TRBV3-2) to TRBJ2-3; 7 positions match TRBD1. The germline V gene encodes CDR1 LGHDT and CDR2 YNNKEL (reference sequence). The CDR3 is 14 residues long. Trimming removed 4 bases from V and 8 bases from J; junction bases left unmatched: 9. CDR3 in amino acids: CASSPTGLLSTQYF. The CDR3 bases are TGTGCCAGCAGCCCGACAGGGCTTCTGAGTACGCAGTATTTT.

The V and J genes are TRBV5-6 and TRBJ1-5, with D maybe TRBD1 (5 bases). The germline CDR1 and CDR2 sequences are SGHDT and YYEEEE. The CDR3 loop spans 16 amino acids. Trimming left V 4 bases short and J 4 bases short, with 18 bases between. CDR3 residues: CASSRLGQGGNQPQHF. CDR3 nucleotide sequence: TGTGCCAGCAGCCGCTTAGGGCAGGGCGGTAATCAGCCCCAGCATTTT.

V is TRBV12-5 and J is TRBJ2-3; 9 bases align to TRBD2. Per germline, CDR1 LGHNT and CDR2 FRNRAP. The CDR3 covers 16 residues. Unmatched junction bases numbered 4, after V lost 1 base and J lost 2 bases. CDR3 sequence reads: CASGLGIAGDTDTQYF. The CDR3 nucleotides are TGTGCTAGTGGTTTGGGGATAGCGGGGGACACAGATACGCAGTATTTT.

This chain joins TRBV30 and TRBJ1-1; TRBD1 matches 10 bases. Trimming removed 6 bases from V and 10 bases from J; junction bases left unmatched: 2. Per germline, CDR1 GTSNPN and CDR2 SVGIG (reference sequence). The CDR3 has 10 amino acids. CDR3 sequence (DNA): TGTGCCTGCGGACAGGGGGGAGCTTTCTTT. It translates to CACGQGGAFF.

This clone was seen just once. V gene TRBV9 combines with J gene TRBJ2-1; TRBD1 is a possible D gene (5 bases). Germline CDR1 and CDR2: SGDLS and YYNGEE. CDR3 length equals 16 residues. The V end lost 4 bases, the J end lost 8 bases, and 22 bases lay between the germline ends. CDR3 protein: CASSHSAGIQGDEQFF. CDR3 bases: TGTGCCAGCAGCCACTCCGCAGGGATTCAGGGCGATGAGCAGTTCTTC.

This chain uses TRBV3-1 (or the pseudogene TRBV3-2) with TRBJ1-1; TRBD1 agrees at 7 bases. The germline V gene has CDR1 LGHDT and CDR2 YNNKEL (reference sequence). The V and J ends lost 7 bases and 4 bases, in that order; junction bases with no gene match: 9. The CDR3 covers 14 residues. Here the CDR3 reads CASTSDRVGTEAFF. The CDR3 nucleotides read TGTGCCAGCACCTCCGACAGGGTGGGCACTGAAGCTTTCTTT.